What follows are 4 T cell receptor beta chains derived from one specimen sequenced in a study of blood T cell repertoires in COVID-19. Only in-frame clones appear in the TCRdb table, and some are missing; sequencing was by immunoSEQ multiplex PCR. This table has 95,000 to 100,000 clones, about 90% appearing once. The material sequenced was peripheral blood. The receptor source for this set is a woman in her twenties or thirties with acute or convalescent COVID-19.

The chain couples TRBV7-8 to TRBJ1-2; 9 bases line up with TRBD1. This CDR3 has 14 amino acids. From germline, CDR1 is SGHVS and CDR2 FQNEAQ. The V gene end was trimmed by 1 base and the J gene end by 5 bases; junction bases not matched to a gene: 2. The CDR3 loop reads CASSLGDRAYGYTF. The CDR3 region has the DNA TGTGCCAGCAGCTTAGGGGACAGGGCATATGGCTACACCTTC. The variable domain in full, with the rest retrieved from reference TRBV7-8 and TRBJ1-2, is GAGVSQSPRYKVAKRGQDVALRCDPISGHVSLFWYQQALGQGPEFLTYFQNEAQLDKSGLPSDRFFAERPEGSVSTLKIQRTQQEDSAVYLCASSLGDRAYGYTFGSGTRLTVV.

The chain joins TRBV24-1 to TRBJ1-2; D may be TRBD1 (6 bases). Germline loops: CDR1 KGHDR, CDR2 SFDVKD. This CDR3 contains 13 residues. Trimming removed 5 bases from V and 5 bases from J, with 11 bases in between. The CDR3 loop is CATSATGKYGYTF. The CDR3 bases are TGTGCCACCAGTGCTACAGGGAAATATGGCTACACCTTC.

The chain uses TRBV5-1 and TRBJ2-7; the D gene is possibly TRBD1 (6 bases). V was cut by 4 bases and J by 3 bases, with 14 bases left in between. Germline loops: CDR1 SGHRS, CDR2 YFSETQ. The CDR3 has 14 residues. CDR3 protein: CASSVQGFLYEQYF. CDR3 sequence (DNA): TGCGCCAGCAGCGTACAGGGTTTTCTCTACGAGCAGTACTTC.

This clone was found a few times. The CDR3 sequence is CASRGLGQRTGELFF. CDR3 bases: TGTGCCAGCAGGGGTCTGGGACAGCGGACCGGGGAGCTGTTTTTT. The rearrangement joins TRBV6-4 to TRBJ2-2, with TRBD1 matching 7 bases. CDR1 MRHNA and CDR2 SNTAGT come from the germline V gene. The CDR3 has 15 amino acids. V dropped 6 bases and J dropped 5; count of bases not matched to a gene: 9.